This TCR beta chain was obtained from a study of blood T cell repertoires in COVID-19. Assay used: immunoSEQ multiplex PCR; TCRdb lists only in-frame clones, some missing. This sample has approximately 46,000 clones, with more than 80% found just once. Germline V gene lookup returns CDR1 SEHNR and CDR2 FQNEAQ (reference sequence). The CDR3 totals 15 residues. The J segment lost 5 bases and the V segment lost 1 base, leaving 4 bases of the junction unmatched. The gene calls are TRBV7-9 and TRBJ1-4; TRBD1 aligns across 7 bases. The receptor comes from a man aged 55 to 70 with acute or convalescent COVID-19. The sample comprised peripheral blood. Written as DNA, the CDR3 is TGTGCCAGCAGCTTAGGGACAGGAGACAATGAAAAACTGTTTTTT. The encoded protein is CASSLGTGDNEKLFF.